What follows are 29 T cell receptor beta chains derived from one specimen sequenced in a study of blood T cell repertoires in COVID-19. TCRdb keeps only in-frame clones here, not all; method: immunoSEQ multiplex PCR. The sample gives about 110,000 clones, 75% to 90% of which show up once; 32% is in the top ten. Sequenced material: peripheral blood. Receptors were obtained from an elderly woman with acute or convalescent COVID-19.

The chain carries TRBV28 and TRBJ2-7; D is unresolved. Germline V gene data show CDR1 as MDHEN and CDR2 as SYDVKM. V lost 3 bases and J 5 bases, leaving 20 bases between the germline ends. This CDR3 contains 16 residues. The CDR3 reads CASSLTSERRPNEQYF. The CDR3 nucleotides read TGTGCCAGCAGTTTGACCTCGGAAAGGCGGCCTAACGAGCAGTACTTC.

The V call is TRBV10-3, the J call TRBJ2-1, with 10 positions matching TRBD1. In germline, CDR1 is ENHRY, CDR2 SYGVKD. The CDR3 loop spans 16 amino acids. Trimming at V came to 2 bases and at J to 7 bases, leaving 8 bases not matched to a gene. Here the CDR3 DNA reads TGTGCCATCAGTGAGCGAACCGGGACAGGGGTAAATGAGCAGTTCTTC. Its protein is CAISERTGTGVNEQFF.

This CDR3 is CASSNRVSGNTIYF. The DNA of the CDR3 is TGTGCCAGTAGTAATCGGGTTTCGGGAAACACCATATATTTT. The gene calls are TRBV19 and TRBJ1-3; D not resolved. Germline V lookup: CDR1 LNHDA, CDR2 SQIVND (reference sequence). The CDR3 runs 14 residues. V lost 4 bases, J lost 4 bases, and 11 bases lay in between.

The chain has TRBV18 and TRBJ2-5; 9 positions match TRBD2. Germline assignment: CDR1 KGHSH and CDR2 LQKENI. Trimming cost V 3 bases and J 5 bases; bases outside gene matches: 7. The CDR3 runs 15 residues. CDR3 nucleotide sequence: TGTGCCAGCTCACCTTCTAGCGGGGTAGTGGAGACCCAGTACTTC. This sequence encodes CASSPSSGVVETQYF. The full variable domain, completed using reference TRBV18 and TRBJ2-5, is NAGVMQNPRHLVRRRGQEARLRCSPMKGHSHVYWYRQLPEEGLKFMVYLQKENIIDESGMPKERFSAEFPKEGPSILRIQQVVRGDSAAYFCASSPSSGVVETQYFGPGTRLLVL.

V gene TRBV30 combines with J gene TRBJ2-3, with 9 bases identical to TRBD2. V shed 0 bases and J 4 bases; nucleotides not matched to a gene: 8. The CDR3 has 16 amino acids. Per germline, CDR1 GTSNPN and CDR2 SVGIG (reference sequence). CDR3 nucleotides: TGTGCCTGGAGTGTAGGGGCGGCGGGGGGGCCAGATACGCAGTATTTT. Encoded protein: CAWSVGAAGGPDTQYF.

The gene calls are TRBV7-9 and TRBJ2-7; possible D gene TRBD1, 5 bases. This CDR3 has 13 amino acids. V shed 5 bases and J shed 2 bases, with 10 bases lying between them. Germline loops: CDR1 SEHNR, CDR2 FQNEAQ (reference sequence). CDR3 in amino acids: CASSRDRAYEQYF. The CDR3 DNA follows: TGTGCCAGCAGCCGCGACAGAGCCTACGAGCAGTACTTC.

V usage is TRBV6-5 and J usage is TRBJ2-7, with TRBD1 as a possible D gene (6 bases). The CDR3 sequence is 11 residues long. The germline V gene encodes CDR1 MNHEY and CDR2 SVGAGI. V was cut by 5 bases and J by 7 bases, with 9 bases left in between. For the CDR3, the DNA is TGTGCCAGCAGTAACAGGGCTGAGCAGTACTTC. Its translation: CASSNRAEQYF.

This rearrangement joins TRBV18 to TRBJ2-5, with 10 bases aligning to TRBD2. After removal of 5 bases from V and 2 bases from J, the junction contained 5 bases not matched to a gene. The CDR3 totals 15 residues. Germline V gives CDR1 KGHSH, CDR2 LQKENI. CDR3 sequence (DNA): TGTGCCAGCTCATCCGGGACTAGCGCACAAGAGACCCAGTACTTC. Translated: CASSSGTSAQETQYF.

For this clone: An end of the junction does not agree with germline; a read error may underlie this. The chain has TRBV5-5 and TRBJ1-1, with 9 bases that match TRBD1. This CDR3 has 13 residues. Germline values: CDR1 SGHKS, CDR2 YYEKEE (reference sequence). The CDR3 spells CASTLDRGTEAFF. In DNA form, the CDR3 reads TGTGCCAGCACCTTGGACAGGGGAACTGAAGCTTTCTTT.

V and J are TRBV5-1 and TRBJ2-5; 15 bases fit TRBD2. Germline CDR1 SGHRS, CDR2 YFSETQ. The V segment lost 0 bases and the J segment 2 bases; nucleotides outside the gene matches: 17. The CDR3 is 22 amino acids. The CDR3 DNA reads TGCGCCAGCAGCTTGGCCTTGGTGTCGGGACTAGCGGGGGGTTATGGGCAAGAGACCCAGTACTTC. Its translation is CASSLALVSGLAGGYGQETQYF.

The chain recombines TRBV19 with TRBJ2-1, with 9 bases matching TRBD2. With V trimmed by 5 bases and J by 2 bases, 4 bases remained unmatched. The CDR3 contains 15 residues. Per germline, CDR1 LNHDA and CDR2 SQIVND (reference sequence). The CDR3, as DNA: TGTGCCAGTAGTCCCGGCGGGGGGGCCTACAATGAGCAGTTCTTC. The encoded protein is CASSPGGGAYNEQFF.

The sample holds one count of this clone. This chain joins TRBV2 and TRBJ2-5; TRBD1 is a possible D gene (6 bases). The CDR3 runs to 13 residues. Germline V gene lookup returns CDR1 SNHLY and CDR2 FYNNEI. The ends were cut back, 8 bases at V and 1 base at J, with 11 bases in the middle. CDR3 coding DNA: TGTGCCAGCCTCTGGACAGCCCAAGAGACCCAGTACTTC. Translation gives CASLWTAQETQYF.

V is TRBV19 and J is TRBJ2-3, with TRBD2 identical over 8 bases. V shed 2 bases, J shed 2 bases, and the junction held 6 bases outside the gene matches. This CDR3 region has 16 residues. Germline V CDR1 and CDR2: LNHDA, SQIVND (reference sequence). DNA for the CDR3: TGTGCCAGTAGTATATCGGCGGGAGGTAACACAGATACGCAGTATTTT. It is translated as CASSISAGGNTDTQYF.

The chain has TRBV9 and TRBJ2-7; 12 bases match TRBD2. CDR3 length equals 16 residues. The V and J ends lost 3 bases and 3 bases, in that order; junction bases with no gene match: 7. Germline V CDR1 and CDR2: SGDLS, YYNGEE. The CDR3 nucleotides read TGTGCCAGCAGCGCCCTCGGACTAGCGGGAAACTACGAGCAGTACTTC. Translated: CASSALGLAGNYEQYF.

The chain recombines TRBV2 with TRBJ2-6, with 11 bases matching TRBD1. The CDR3 length is 18 residues. Germline CDR1 SNHLY, CDR2 FYNNEI. With 4 bases clipped from V and 0 bases from J, the junction kept 5 bases outside the gene matches. The DNA of the CDR3 is TGTGCCAGCAGTGGGGGACAGGGGGTATTCTCTGGGGCCAACGTCCTGACTTTC. It encodes CASSGGQGVFSGANVLTF.

The chain has TRBV9 and TRBJ2-1; 9 bases are a match to TRBD2. After removal of 4 bases from V and 6 bases from J, the junction contained 8 bases not matched to a gene. This CDR3 region has 15 residues. The germline gives CDR1 SGDLS, CDR2 YYNGEE. The CDR3 coding sequence is TGTGCCAGCAGCCCCCGGACTAGCGTGACCAATGAGCAGTTCTTC. Protein sequence: CASSPRTSVTNEQFF.

This clone was counted a few times. V is TRBV3-1 (or the pseudogene TRBV3-2) and J is TRBJ2-3; TRBD2 matches 7 bases. This CDR3 is 17 amino acids long. Germline values: CDR1 LGHDT, CDR2 YNNKEL (reference sequence). With 4 bases clipped from V and 2 bases from J, the junction kept 12 bases outside the gene matches. The CDR3 spells CASSPRGGSSPTDTQYF. CDR3 coding DNA: TGTGCCAGCAGCCCCCGGGGAGGGTCGAGTCCCACAGATACGCAGTATTTT.

The genes are TRBV7-2 and TRBJ2-1, with D tentatively TRBD1 (5 bases). The germline CDR1 and CDR2 sequences are SGHTA and FQGNSA. The CDR3 is 17 residues long. V lost 1 base and J lost 7, with 20 bases in between. DNA of the CDR3: TGTGCCAGCAGCTTAGTATTTTCACTGGGGCAGGGAAATGAGCAGTTCTTC. It specifies CASSLVFSLGQGNEQFF.

This clone was counted once. The chain joins TRBV18 to TRBJ1-1, with 7 nucleotides matching TRBD1. Germline V lookup: CDR1 KGHSH, CDR2 LQKENI. The CDR3 spans 14 residues. After removal of 2 bases from V and 4 bases from J, the junction contained 4 bases not matched to a gene. The CDR3, as DNA: TGTGCCAGCTCACCATCAGGGGGGCTCACTGAAGCTTTCTTT. Its protein product is CASSPSGGLTEAFF.

The CDR3 loop is CAGGRFEKLFF. The CDR3 DNA reads as TGTGCCGGGGGCAGGTTCGAAAAACTGTTTTTT. The gene calls are TRBV30 and TRBJ1-4; D perhaps matches TRBD1 (6 bases). Germline CDR1 is GTSNPN and CDR2 is SVGIG (reference sequence). Trimming pared 8 bases from V and 8 bases from J, leaving 12 bases between. The CDR3 is 11 residues long.

As to this clone: Other DNA sequences of this sample code for an identical CDR3. The chain joins TRBV5-1 to TRBJ1-4, with 8 bases identical to TRBD1. Germline CDR1 SGHRS, CDR2 YFSETQ. The CDR3 is 14 amino acids. J gave up 6 bases and V 4 bases, and 5 bases lay outside the gene matches. DNA for the CDR3: TGCGCCAGCAGCACCGGGACAGGCCATGAAAAACTGTTTTTT. Amino acid sequence: CASSTGTGHEKLFF. The variable domain in full, with the rest retrieved from reference TRBV5-1 and TRBJ1-4, is KAGVTQTPRYLIKTRGQQVTLSCSPISGHRSVSWYQQTPGQGLQFLFEYFSETQRNKGNFPGRFSGRQFSNSRSEMNVSTLELGDSALYLCASSTGTGHEKLFFGSGTQLSVL.

V is TRBV4-1 and J is TRBJ2-2, with D possibly being TRBD2 (6 bases). Deletions cut 1 base from V and 7 bases from J, with 13 bases between. CDR1 and CDR2 from the germline V gene are MGHRA and YSYEKL. CDR3 length: 15 residues. In DNA, the CDR3 is TGCGCCAGCAGCCAAGGGGTCGGGGGTATCGGGGAGCTGTTTTTT. The encoded protein is CASSQGVGGIGELFF.

The V and J genes are TRBV5-1 and TRBJ2-5; TRBD2 matches at 7 bases. The CDR3 runs to 14 residues. Germline lookup yields CDR1 SGHRS and CDR2 YFSETQ. With 0 bases clipped from V and 3 bases from J, the junction kept 2 bases outside the gene matches. The chain's CDR3 is CASSLGAGKETQYF. For the CDR3, the DNA is TGCGCCAGCAGCTTGGGAGCGGGAAAAGAGACCCAGTACTTC.

This chain uses TRBV4-1 with TRBJ2-7; D might be TRBD2 (6 bases). Germline V gene data show CDR1 as MGHRA and CDR2 as YSYEKL. This CDR3 has 13 amino acids. V was cut by 3 bases and J by 6 bases, with 12 bases left in between. The CDR3 is CASSHFGGVEQYF. The CDR3 DNA sequence: TGCGCCAGCAGCCACTTCGGAGGGGTCGAGCAGTACTTC.

The chain links TRBV19 to TRBJ2-3, with a weak D call TRBD2 (5 bases). The CDR3 loop spans 16 amino acids. Trimming removed 3 bases at V and 5 bases at J, with 18 bases between. Germline values: CDR1 LNHDA, CDR2 SQIVND (reference sequence). CDR3 DNA sequence: TGTGCCAGTAGTATTTTCCTTGAGGCCCGGGGAGATACGCAGTATTTT. Its protein is CASSIFLEARGDTQYF.

The chain carries TRBV5-8 and TRBJ1-5; the D is unclear. Germline CDR1 and CDR2: SGHTS and YDEGEE. The CDR3 loop spans 14 amino acids. V was trimmed by 2 bases and J by 9 bases, leaving 15 bases between them. CDR3 sequence: CASSFEGRGWPQHF. Written as DNA, the CDR3 is TGTGCCAGCAGCTTTGAGGGCAGAGGATGGCCCCAGCATTTT.

In this sample, this clone turned up a few times. This chain links TRBV5-6 with TRBJ1-2, with D maybe TRBD1 (5 bases). The CDR3 covers 13 residues. Germline CDR1 and CDR2: SGHDT and YYEEEE. Between the trimmed V and J ends, which lost 2 bases and 3 bases, there was a span of 8 bases. CDR3 sequence reads: CASSLGDDYGYTF. The CDR3, as DNA: TGTGCCAGCAGCTTAGGGGATGACTATGGCTACACCTTC.

V and J are TRBV24-1 and TRBJ2-7; 10 bases match TRBD1. The CDR3 spans 14 residues. The V segment lost 7 bases and the J segment 3 bases; nucleotides outside the gene matches: 5. Germline V gene lookup returns CDR1 KGHDR and CDR2 SFDVKD. The CDR3: CATRAGTGVYEQYF. The CDR3 DNA follows: TGTGCCACCAGAGCCGGGACAGGGGTCTACGAGCAGTACTTC.

The genes are TRBV19 and TRBJ2-1; 7 nucleotides agree with TRBD1. Germline loops: CDR1 LNHDA, CDR2 SQIVND (reference sequence). Trimming took 3 bases from V and 2 from J; bases not matched to a gene: 1. The CDR3 totals 14 residues. The CDR3 DNA reads TGTGCCAGTAGTATCCAGGGGGCCTACAATGAGCAGTTCTTC. It specifies CASSIQGAYNEQFF.